The rows below give T cell receptor beta chains drawn from one sample of a study of T cell changes during pregnancy in multiple sclerosis. Method: immunoSEQ multiplex PCR; TCRdb's copy keeps in-frame clones and lacks some. Of over 55,000 clones listed, roughly 90% were seen once; the top ten hold 2.3%. The starting material was peripheral blood, obtained in the first trimester of pregnancy. Every receptor here comes from a female donor with multiple sclerosis, enrolled in a pregnancy study. CDR3s include the opening cysteine and the closing phenylalanine or tryptophan. A D gene is named only where the DNA matches it firmly. Some rows mark clone size as missing; the rest say once, few, many or name a class of expanded clone.

D: TRBD1; size: -; V: TRBV2; J: TRBJ1-2; CDR3: CASIQIKGADYGYTF; DNA: TGTGCCAGCATCCAGATAAAGGGGGCAGACTATGGCTACACCTTC
D: -; size: -; V: TRBV2; J: TRBJ2-3; CDR3: CASYGGDTDTQYF; DNA: TGTGCCAGCTATGGCGGGGACACAGATACGCAGTATTTT
D: TRBD1; size: -; V: TRBV5-6; J: TRBJ2-7; CDR3: CASSPTGGAHEQYF; DNA: TGTGCCAGCAGTCCGACAGGGGGCGCCCACGAGCAGTACTTC
D: -; size: -; V: TRBV9; J: TRBJ2-3; CDR3: CASSVAQNTDTQYF; DNA: TGTGCCAGCAGCGTAGCCCAGAACACAGATACGCAGTATTTT
D: TRBD1; size: -; V: TRBV11-2; J: TRBJ1-1; CDR3: CASSSRTGVNTEAFF; DNA: TGTGCCAGCAGCTCAAGGACAGGGGTGAACACTGAAGCTTTCTTT
D: -; size: -; V: TRBV9; J: TRBJ1-2; CDR3: CASSVEPEGRWGYYGYTF; DNA: TGTGCCAGCAGCGTAGAACCGGAGGGACGGTGGGGCTACTATGGCTACACCTTC
D: -; size: -; V: TRBV27; J: TRBJ2-7; CDR3: CASSLSFGERSYEQYF; DNA: TGTGCCAGCAGTTTATCGTTCGGCGAGCGATCCTACGAGCAGTACTTC
D: TRBD1; size: -; V: TRBV7-9; J: TRBJ2-4; CDR3: CASSFAGGLNIQYF; DNA: TGTGCCAGCAGCTTTGCAGGGGGTCTAAACATTCAGTACTTC
D: TRBD1; size: -; V: TRBV2; J: TRBJ2-1; CDR3: CASSVPGQGYNEQFF; DNA: TGTGCCAGCAGTGTCCCGGGACAGGGCTACAATGAGCAGTTCTTC
D: -; size: -; V: TRBV10-2; J: TRBJ1-5; CDR3: CASSGRAQPQHF; DNA: TGCGCCAGCAGTGGGAGGGCCCAGCCCCAGCATTTT
D: -; size: -; V: TRBV18; J: TRBJ2-1; CDR3: CASSPGKLAYEQFF; DNA: TGTGCCAGCTCACCTGGGAAACTAGCCTATGAGCAGTTCTTC
D: -; size: -; V: TRBV29-1; J: TRBJ1-1; CDR3: CSVRANTEAFF; DNA: TGCAGCGTGAGAGCGAACACTGAAGCTTTCTTT
D: -; size: -; V: TRBV29-1; J: TRBJ2-1; CDR3: CSVEGLTRVNEQFF; DNA: TGCAGCGTGGAGGGACTCACCCGAGTGAATGAGCAGTTCTTC
D: TRBD2; size: -; V: TRBV4-2; J: TRBJ2-2; CDR3: CASSQGSSGPSDTGELFF; DNA: TGTGCCAGCAGCCAAGGTTCTAGCGGGCCCAGCGACACCGGGGAGCTGTTTTTT
D: TRBD1; size: -; V: TRBV27; J: TRBJ1-1; CDR3: CASRFSGTGGTEAFF; DNA: TGTGCCAGCAGATTCTCCGGGACAGGGGGTACTGAAGCTTTCTTT
D: TRBD2; size: -; V: TRBV6-5; J: TRBJ2-2; CDR3: CASSYSGGRGSGELFF; DNA: TGTGCCAGCAGTTACTCGGGAGGGAGGGGCTCCGGGGAGCTGTTTTTT
D: TRBD2; size: once; V: TRBV2; J: TRBJ2-3; CDR3: CAGGAGGSSDTQYF; DNA: TGTGCCGGGGGAGCTGGCGGGAGTTCGGATACGCAGTATTTT
D: -; size: -; V: TRBV30; J: TRBJ1-2; CDR3: CAWSATGLSNYGYTF; DNA: TGTGCCTGGAGTGCTACAGGGTTATCGAACTATGGCTACACCTTC
D: TRBD2; size: -; V: TRBV4-2; J: TRBJ2-7; CDR3: CASSQGTSGSREQYF; DNA: TGTGCCAGCAGCCAAGGGACTAGCGGGTCCCGCGAGCAGTACTTC
D: -; size: -; V: TRBV19; J: TRBJ2-6; CDR3: CASSRRQTKSSGANVLTF; DNA: TGTGCCAGTAGTAGACGACAGACGAAGAGCTCTGGGGCCAACGTCCTGACTTTC
D: -; size: -; V: TRBV18; J: TRBJ2-5; CDR3: CASSPLREGGGETQYF; DNA: TGTGCCAGCTCACCCCTCCGGGAAGGCGGTGGAGAGACCCAGTACTTC
D: -; size: -; V: TRBV15; J: TRBJ2-7; CDR3: CATSRDTRAYEQYF; DNA: TGTGCCACCAGCAGAGATACGCGGGCCTACGAGCAGTACTTC
D: -; size: -; V: TRBV29-1; J: TRBJ1-3; CDR3: CSAGTSSGNTIYF; DNA: TGCAGCGCTGGTACAAGCTCTGGAAACACCATATATTTT
D: -; size: few; V: TRBV10-3; J: TRBJ1-2; CDR3: CAISDGTSNYGYTF; DNA: TGTGCCATCAGTGATGGGACATCCAACTATGGCTACACCTTC
D: TRBD2; size: -; V: TRBV28; J: TRBJ2-3; CDR3: CASSSLAGSSTDTQYF; DNA: TGTGCCAGCAGTTCCTTAGCGGGATCAAGCACAGATACGCAGTATTTT
D: TRBD1; size: -; V: TRBV7-8; J: TRBJ2-4; CDR3: CASSSLRQGRELAKNIQYF; DNA: TGTGCCAGCAGCTCGCTACGACAGGGTAGGGAACTAGCCAAAAACATTCAGTACTTC
D: -; size: -; V: TRBV28; J: TRBJ1-5; CDR3: CASSLLGALNQPQHF; DNA: TGTGCCAGCAGTTTATTGGGGGCCCTCAATCAGCCCCAGCATTTT
D: -; size: -; V: TRBV11-2; J: TRBJ2-2; CDR3: CASSLVRPGELFF; DNA: TGTGCCAGCAGCTTAGTTCGTCCCGGGGAGCTGTTTTTT
D: -; size: once; V: TRBV6-1; J: TRBJ2-7; CDR3: CASSEGTGEQYF; DNA: TGTGCCAGCAGTGAAGGCACGGGCGAGCAGTACTTC
D: -; size: -; V: TRBV28; J: TRBJ2-7; CDR3: CASSPPSYEQYF; DNA: TGTGCCAGCAGTCCCCCGTCCTACGAGCAGTACTTC
D: TRBD2; size: -; V: TRBV4-3; J: TRBJ2-7; CDR3: CASSQDGTRSSYEQYF; DNA: TGCGCCAGCAGCCAAGACGGGACTAGGAGCTCCTACGAGCAGTACTTC
D: -; size: -; V: TRBV9; J: TRBJ2-7; CDR3: CASSERDKSYEQYF; DNA: TGTGCCAGCAGCGAACGGGACAAGTCCTACGAGCAGTACTTC
D: -; size: -; V: TRBV7-6; J: TRBJ2-1; CDR3: CASSLDAGRGEQFF; DNA: TGTGCCAGCAGCTTAGACGCGGGGAGAGGTGAGCAGTTCTTC
D: TRBD2; size: -; V: TRBV7-9; J: TRBJ2-2; CDR3: CASSLSVAGFTGELFF; DNA: TGTGCCAGCAGCTTATCGGTAGCGGGATTCACCGGGGAGCTGTTTTTT
D: -; size: few; V: TRBV5-1; J: TRBJ2-7; CDR3: CASSWRDGSSYEQYF; DNA: TGCGCCAGCAGCTGGAGGGACGGCAGCTCCTACGAGCAGTACTTC
D: TRBD1; size: -; V: TRBV9; J: TRBJ2-5; CDR3: CASSVAGTANQETQYF; DNA: TGTGCCAGCAGCGTAGCTGGGACAGCAAACCAAGAGACCCAGTACTTC
D: TRBD1; size: -; V: TRBV4-1; J: TRBJ2-7; CDR3: CASSPRLWSGGYEQYF; DNA: TGCGCCAGCAGCCCCAGGTTATGGTCAGGGGGTTACGAGCAGTACTTC